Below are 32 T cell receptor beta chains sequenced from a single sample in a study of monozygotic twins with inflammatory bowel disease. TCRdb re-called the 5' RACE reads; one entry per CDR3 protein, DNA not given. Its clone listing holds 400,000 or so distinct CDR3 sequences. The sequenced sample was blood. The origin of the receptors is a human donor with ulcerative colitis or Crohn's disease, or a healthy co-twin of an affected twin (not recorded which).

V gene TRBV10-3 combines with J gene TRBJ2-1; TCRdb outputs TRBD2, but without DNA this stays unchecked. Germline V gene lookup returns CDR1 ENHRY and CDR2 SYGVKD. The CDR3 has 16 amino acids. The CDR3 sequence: CAISAFSGGAYNEQFF.

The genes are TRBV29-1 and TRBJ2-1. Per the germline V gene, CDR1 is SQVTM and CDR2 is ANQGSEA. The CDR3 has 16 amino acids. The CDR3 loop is CSVGGSSRGSYNEQFF.

The CDR3 is CASSEMRYTEAVF. The chain has TRBV6-1 and TRBJ1-1. CDR3 length: 13 residues. Germline CDR1 MNHNS, CDR2 SASEGT.

The CDR3 here is CSVDPGRGGAGDTQYF. The chain joins TRBV29-1 to TRBJ2-3; absent DNA, TCRdb's TRBD1 call cannot be checked. This CDR3 has 16 amino acids. Germline V gene data show CDR1 as SQVTM and CDR2 as ANQGSEA.

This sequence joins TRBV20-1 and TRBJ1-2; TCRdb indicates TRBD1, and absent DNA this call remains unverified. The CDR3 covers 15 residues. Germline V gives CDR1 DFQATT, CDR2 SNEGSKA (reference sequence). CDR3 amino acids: CSATRTGFVKTGYTF.

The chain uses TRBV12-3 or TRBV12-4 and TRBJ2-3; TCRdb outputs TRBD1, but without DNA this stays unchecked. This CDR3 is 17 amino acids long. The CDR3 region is CASSTGDRLTSTDTQYF.

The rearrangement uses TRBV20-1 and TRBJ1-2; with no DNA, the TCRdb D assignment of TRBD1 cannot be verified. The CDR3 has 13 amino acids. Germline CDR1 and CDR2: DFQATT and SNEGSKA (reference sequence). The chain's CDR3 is CSARVGVNYGYTF.

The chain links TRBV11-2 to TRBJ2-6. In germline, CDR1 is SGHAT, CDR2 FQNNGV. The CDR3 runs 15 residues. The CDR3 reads CASSLTGSGANVLTF.

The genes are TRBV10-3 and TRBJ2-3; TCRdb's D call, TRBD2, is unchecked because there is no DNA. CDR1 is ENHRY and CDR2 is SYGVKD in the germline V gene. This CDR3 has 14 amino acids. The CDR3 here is CAITDSQGGDTQYF.

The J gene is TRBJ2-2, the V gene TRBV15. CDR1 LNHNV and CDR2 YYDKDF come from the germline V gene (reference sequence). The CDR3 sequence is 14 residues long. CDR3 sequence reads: CATSRVDGTGELFF.

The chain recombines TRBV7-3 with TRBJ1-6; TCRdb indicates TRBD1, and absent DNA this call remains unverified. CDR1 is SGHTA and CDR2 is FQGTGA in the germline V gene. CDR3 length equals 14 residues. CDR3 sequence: CASSLPGSGSPLHF.

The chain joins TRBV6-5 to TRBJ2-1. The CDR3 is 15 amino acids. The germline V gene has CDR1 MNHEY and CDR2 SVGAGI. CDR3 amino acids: CASSYSGQPYNEQFF.

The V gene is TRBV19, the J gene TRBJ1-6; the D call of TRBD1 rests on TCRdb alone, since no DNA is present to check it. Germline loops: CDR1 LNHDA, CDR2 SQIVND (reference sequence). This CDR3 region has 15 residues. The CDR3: CATSQGTQLDSPLHF.

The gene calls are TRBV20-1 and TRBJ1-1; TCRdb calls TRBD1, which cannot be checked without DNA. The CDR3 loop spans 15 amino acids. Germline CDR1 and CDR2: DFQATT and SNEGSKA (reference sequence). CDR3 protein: CSAPDPQRFGVEAFF.

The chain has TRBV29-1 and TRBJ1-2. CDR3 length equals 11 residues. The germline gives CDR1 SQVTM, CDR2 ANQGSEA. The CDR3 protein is CSVDSRGGYTF.

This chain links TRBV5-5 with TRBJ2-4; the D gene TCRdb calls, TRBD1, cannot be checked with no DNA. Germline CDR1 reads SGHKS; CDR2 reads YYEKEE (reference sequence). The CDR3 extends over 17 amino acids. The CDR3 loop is CASSLVLRTGVENIQYF.

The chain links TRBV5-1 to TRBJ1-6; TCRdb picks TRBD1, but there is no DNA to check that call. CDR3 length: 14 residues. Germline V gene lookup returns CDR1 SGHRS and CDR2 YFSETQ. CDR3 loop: CASSRGQGSSPLHF.

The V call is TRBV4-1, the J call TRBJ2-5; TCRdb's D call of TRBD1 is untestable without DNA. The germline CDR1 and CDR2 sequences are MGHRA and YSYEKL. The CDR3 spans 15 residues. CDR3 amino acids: CASSQDPGHSETQYF.

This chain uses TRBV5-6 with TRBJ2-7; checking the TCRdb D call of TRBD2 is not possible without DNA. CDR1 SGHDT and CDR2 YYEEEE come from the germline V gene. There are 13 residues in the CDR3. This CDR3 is CASSVEGPYEQYF.

The CDR3 protein is CASGGADYNSPLHF. The chain carries TRBV27 and TRBJ1-6; the D call of TRBD1 rests on TCRdb alone, since no DNA is present to check it. CDR1 and CDR2 from the germline V gene are MNHEY and SMNVEV (reference sequence). The CDR3 is 14 residues long.

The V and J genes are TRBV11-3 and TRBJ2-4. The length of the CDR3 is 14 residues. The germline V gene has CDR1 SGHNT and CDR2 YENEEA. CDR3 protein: CASSSREAKNIQYF.

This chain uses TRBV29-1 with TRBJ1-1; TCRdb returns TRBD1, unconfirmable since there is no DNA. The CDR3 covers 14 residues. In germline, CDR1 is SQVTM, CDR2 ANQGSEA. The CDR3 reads CSVAEFNSVPEAFF.

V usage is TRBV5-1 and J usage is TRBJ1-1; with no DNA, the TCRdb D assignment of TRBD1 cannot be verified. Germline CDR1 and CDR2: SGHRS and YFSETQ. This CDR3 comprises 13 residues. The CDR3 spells CASSLAQGVEAFF.

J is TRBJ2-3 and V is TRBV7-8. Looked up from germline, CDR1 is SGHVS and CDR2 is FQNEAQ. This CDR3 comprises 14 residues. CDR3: CASSFQGYTDTQYF.

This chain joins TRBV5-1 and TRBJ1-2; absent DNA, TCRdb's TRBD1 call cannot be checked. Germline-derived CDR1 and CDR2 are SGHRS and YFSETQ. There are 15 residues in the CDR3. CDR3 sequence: CASSAQGGANYGYTF.

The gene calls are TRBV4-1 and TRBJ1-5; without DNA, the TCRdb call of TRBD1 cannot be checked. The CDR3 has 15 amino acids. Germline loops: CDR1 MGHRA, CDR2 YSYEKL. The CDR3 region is CASSQEQGWNQPQHF.

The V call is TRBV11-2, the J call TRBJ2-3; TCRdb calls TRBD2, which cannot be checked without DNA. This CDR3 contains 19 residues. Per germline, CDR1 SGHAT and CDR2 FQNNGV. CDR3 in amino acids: CASSLTTGTSGRRTDTQYF.

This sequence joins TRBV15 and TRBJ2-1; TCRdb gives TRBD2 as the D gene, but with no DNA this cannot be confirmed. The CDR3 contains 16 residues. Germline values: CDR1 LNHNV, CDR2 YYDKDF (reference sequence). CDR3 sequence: CATSSYSGSSYNEQFF. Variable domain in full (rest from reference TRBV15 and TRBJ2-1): DAMVIQNPRYQVTQFGKPVTLSCSQTLNHNVMYWYQQKSSQAPKLLFHYYDKDFNNEADTPDNFQSRRPNTSFCFLDIRSPGLGDTAMYLCATSSYSGSSYNEQFFGPGTRLTVL.

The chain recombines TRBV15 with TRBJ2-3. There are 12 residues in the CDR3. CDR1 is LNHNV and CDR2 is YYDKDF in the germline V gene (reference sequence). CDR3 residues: CATSRWVDTQYF. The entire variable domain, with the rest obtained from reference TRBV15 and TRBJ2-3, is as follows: DAMVIQNPRYQVTQFGKPVTLSCSQTLNHNVMYWYQQKSSQAPKLLFHYYDKDFNNEADTPDNFQSRRPNTSFCFLDIRSPGLGDTAMYLCATSRWVDTQYFGPGTRLTVL.

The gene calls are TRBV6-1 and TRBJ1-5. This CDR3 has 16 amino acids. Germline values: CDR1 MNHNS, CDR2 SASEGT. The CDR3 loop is CASSELPHSSNQPQHF.

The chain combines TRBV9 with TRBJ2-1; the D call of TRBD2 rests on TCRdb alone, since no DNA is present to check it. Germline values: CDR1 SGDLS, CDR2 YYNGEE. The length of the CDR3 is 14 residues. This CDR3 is CASSASGRGDEQFF.

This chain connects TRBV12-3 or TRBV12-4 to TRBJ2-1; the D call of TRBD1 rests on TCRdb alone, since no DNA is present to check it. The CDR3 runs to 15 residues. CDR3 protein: CASSPTGGPYNEQFF.